This T cell receptor beta chain was recorded in a study of shared clonotypes between healthy human individuals. The CDR3 loop spans 11 amino acids. In germline, CDR1 is SNHLY, CDR2 FYNNEI. Between the trimmed V and J ends, which lost 1 base and 5 bases, there was a span of 2 bases. In the study's own analysis: Filtering was not the same, since immunoSEQ gave junction-only sequences without quality scores. Clones were read by immunoSEQ multiplex PCR, and TCRdb kept only the in-frame ones, dropping some. D and trimming were read from the DNA, whereas the V and J calls and clone size are those reported in that table. This table holds roughly 500,000 clones, about 79% found once. There are a few counts of this clone. Different DNA sequences within this sample yield the same CDR3.

This TCR derives from a woman aged 40 to 55 in good health. Some clones in this sample may be carry-over from other donors' samples. V is TRBV2 and J is TRBJ2-5; no clear D gene. Sequenced: PBMCs. The CDR3, as DNA: TGTGCCAGCAGTGAAGAGGAGACCCAGTACTTC. This encodes CASSEEETQYF.